This entry lists 13 T cell receptor beta chains sequenced from one sample in a study of identical twins. Via MiXCR, TCRdb re-called the 5' RACE reads, giving one row per CDR3 protein. The top ten clones hold about 1.8% of a sample with some 710,000 distinct CDR3 sequences, around 6% of them seen once. Sample: naive T cells sorted from blood. These receptors originate from a man between 18 and 35 years old in good health.

This clonotype appeared many times. J is TRBJ1-4 and V is TRBV29-1; 11 bases fit TRBD1. Germline CDR1 is SQVTM and CDR2 is ANQGSEA. The CDR3 is 13 amino acids. J lost 6 bases, V lost 3 bases, and 0 bases had no gene match. In DNA form, the CDR3 reads TGCAGCGTTGAGGACAGGGGGCATGAAAAACTGTTTTTT. It yields the protein CSVEDRGHEKLFF.

A few counts support this clonotype. V gene TRBV5-6 combines with J gene TRBJ2-7, with 9 nucleotides matching TRBD1. This CDR3 has 15 amino acids. The germline CDR1 and CDR2 sequences are SGHDT and YYEEEE. V lost 7 bases to trimming and J lost 0 bases; unmatched junction nucleotides: 8. The CDR3 loop is CASGNRGRLSYEQYV. The CDR3 DNA reads TGTGCCAGCGGCAACAGGGGGCGCCTCTCCTACGAGCAGTACGTC.

The chain joins TRBV5-1 to TRBJ2-1; 14 bases fit TRBD2. V lost 5 bases and J lost 2; bases outside the gene matches: 15. The CDR3 is 20 amino acids. Germline CDR1 is SGHRS and CDR2 is YFSETQ. The DNA of the CDR3 is TGCGCCAGCAGTGGCGGTCCGGGACTAGCGGGAGTACCGACCTACAATGAGCAGTTCTTC. It is translated as CASSGGPGLAGVPTYNEQFF.

This chain joins TRBV12-3 or TRBV12-4 and TRBJ2-5, with D perhaps TRBD2 (5 bases). This CDR3 is built from 14 residues. Trimming took 1 base from V and 5 from J, leaving 11 bases between them. Here the CDR3 DNA reads TGTGCCAGCAGTTTAGAGCGGCAGGACGAGACCCAGTACTTC. It is translated as CASSLERQDETQYF.

This clonotype was counted many times. This rearrangement joins TRBV6-4 to TRBJ1-1; possibly TRBD1 for D (6 bases). Germline V gives CDR1 MRHNA, CDR2 SNTAGT. The V gene lost 6 bases and the J gene lost 0 bases, with 8 bases spanning the gap. The CDR3 spans 13 residues. This CDR3 reads CASRDSMNTEAFF. Here the CDR3 DNA reads TGTGCCAGCAGGGACAGCATGAACACTGAAGCTTTCTTT.

The V and J genes are TRBV11-1 and TRBJ2-3; 15 bases fit TRBD2. The CDR3 loop spans 19 amino acids. Germline V gene lookup returns CDR1 SGHAT and CDR2 FQDESV (reference sequence). V lost 5 bases to trimming and J lost 0 bases; unmatched junction nucleotides: 9. The CDR3: CASSPGLAGGTISTDTQYF. CDR3 DNA sequence: TGTGCCAGCAGCCCGGGACTAGCGGGAGGTACGATTAGCACAGATACGCAGTATTTT.

This clonotype showed up just a few times. The chain employs TRBV7-9 and TRBJ1-1; D unclear. V gave up 4 bases and J gave up 1 base, with 13 bases separating them. CDR1 and CDR2 (germline): SEHNR, FQNEAQ (reference sequence). This CDR3 comprises 15 residues. The CDR3 DNA follows: TGTGCCAGCAGCTCCATGCTATTCTCGAACACTGAAGCTTTCTTT. This sequence encodes CASSSMLFSNTEAFF.

This clonotype was seen ten or more times. J is TRBJ1-2 and V is TRBV20-1, with 7 positions matching TRBD1. Germline V gene lookup returns CDR1 DFQATT and CDR2 SNEGSKA (reference sequence). This CDR3 has 14 amino acids. Trimming at V came to 5 bases and at J to 5 bases, leaving 11 bases not matched to a gene. The CDR3 region is CSAWKGQHGYGYTF. The CDR3 DNA is TGCAGTGCTTGGAAGGGACAGCACGGGTATGGCTACACCTTC.

Only a few counts were recorded for this clonotype. The rearrangement joins TRBV5-6 to TRBJ2-3; TRBD2 agrees at 9 bases. The germline V gene has CDR1 SGHDT and CDR2 YYEEEE. The CDR3 totals 17 residues. V lost 0 bases and J lost 6; bases outside the gene matches: 11. The CDR3, as DNA: TGTGCCAGCAGCTTGGATGCTAGCGGGATGATCCTTGATACGCAGTATTTT. Its translation: CASSLDASGMILDTQYF.

This clonotype was seen more than once but under ten times. The CDR3 protein is CASSAYPPHEQYF. CDR3 DNA sequence: TGTGCCAGCAGTGCCTACCCCCCTCACGAGCAGTACTTC. The J gene is TRBJ2-7, the V gene TRBV27; no definite D call. CDR3 size: 13 residues. CDR1 is MNHEY and CDR2 is SMNVEV in the germline V gene (reference sequence). Trimming removed 5 bases from V and 5 bases from J, with 13 bases in between.

This clonotype was seen repeatedly, ten times or more. The V gene is TRBV25-1, the J gene TRBJ1-5; 8 bases align to TRBD1. Trimming at V came to 8 bases and at J to 2 bases, leaving 11 bases not matched to a gene. From germline, CDR1 is MGHDK and CDR2 SYGVNS. The CDR3 is 16 residues long. This CDR3 reads CASQQGGRYGNQPQHF. For the CDR3, the DNA is TGTGCCAGCCAACAGGGGGGGCGGTATGGCAATCAGCCCCAGCATTTT.

This clonotype showed up many times. The chain has TRBV5-6 and TRBJ2-1; TRBD2 agrees at 7 bases. The CDR3 contains 16 residues. V trimming: 2 bases; J trimming: 0 bases; junction bases outside the gene matches: 5. The germline V gene has CDR1 SGHDT and CDR2 YYEEEE. CDR3 protein: CASSLVGGSSYNEQFF. The CDR3 DNA sequence: TGTGCCAGCAGCTTAGTGGGCGGGAGCTCCTACAATGAGCAGTTCTTC.

This clonotype came up many times. The chain couples TRBV12-3 or TRBV12-4 to TRBJ2-3; D not resolved. The CDR3 is 12 amino acids. V lost 5 bases to trimming and J lost 5 bases, with 8 bases between them. CDR3 bases: TGTGCCAGCAGTAGAGATGAAGATACGCAGTATTTT. It encodes CASSRDEDTQYF.